Presented here are 10 T cell receptor beta chains from one specimen sequenced in a study of metastatic and nonmetastatic thyroid tumors. TCRdb used MiXCR to call clones anew from the PCR reads. Here the sample spans about 32,000 clones, around 7% being singletons. No treatment had been given to any patient before thyroid surgery. The sequenced sample consisted of blood. These receptors were obtained from a female donor with papillary thyroid cancer or a benign thyroid nodule (not recorded which). Some clones in this sample may be carry-over from other donors' samples.

This clone was recorded at least ten times. The chain has TRBV29-1 and TRBJ1-1; 7 bases are a match to TRBD1. This CDR3 is built from 13 residues. Germline V gene sequence: CDR1 SQVTM, CDR2 ANQGSEA. The V and J ends lost 4 bases and 11 bases, in that order; junction bases with no gene match: 13. CDR3 nucleotide sequence: TGCAGCGTTGGGAGACAGGGAACCTATGACGCTTTCTTT. The encoded protein is CSVGRQGTYDAFF.

This clone has a handful of counts. This could be a read error, since a much larger clone is one nucleotide away. Other DNA sequences in the same sample also yield this CDR3. The V call is TRBV18, the J call TRBJ2-3; D gene uncertain. Trimming pared 0 bases from V and 1 base from J, leaving 5 bases between. CDR1 KGHSH and CDR2 LQKENI come from the germline V gene. This CDR3 region has 14 residues. CDR3 residues: CASSPPSRTDTQYF. CDR3 sequence (DNA): TGTGCCAGCTCACCACCGTCCCGCACAGATACGCAGTATTTT.

This clone was counted at least ten times. The chain carries TRBV5-1 and TRBJ2-1, with D possibly being TRBD1 (7 bases). CDR1 SGHRS and CDR2 YFSETQ come from the germline V gene. Trimming took 3 bases from V and 7 from J, leaving 14 bases between them. There are 14 residues in the CDR3. The CDR3 DNA sequence: TGCGCCAGCAGCTCTCCAGGGGGGTGGAATGAGCAGTTCTTC. This gives the protein CASSSPGGWNEQFF.

In this sample, this clone turned up many times. V is TRBV2 and J is TRBJ2-5; the D gene is possibly TRBD2 (6 bases). The CDR3 is 15 amino acids. Per the germline V gene, CDR1 is SNHLY and CDR2 is FYNNEI. V lost 6 bases and J lost 3, with 17 bases in between. As DNA, the CDR3 is TGTGCCAGCAGCGCCGGGACTGGGGGGAAAGAGACCCAGTACTTC. It encodes CASSAGTGGKETQYF.

This clone has ten or more counts. The V and J genes are TRBV19 and TRBJ2-7; no clear D. The CDR3 covers 11 residues. V gave up 3 bases and J gave up 7 bases, with 7 bases separating them. Germline loops: CDR1 LNHDA, CDR2 SQIVND (reference sequence). The CDR3 loop reads CASSIFGEQYF. The CDR3 region has the DNA TGTGCCAGTAGTATTTTCGGGGAGCAGTACTTC.

This clone was observed at least ten times. The chain recombines TRBV3-1 with TRBJ1-1; the D is unclear. Germline CDR1 reads LGHDT; CDR2 reads YNNKEL (reference sequence). The length of the CDR3 is 13 residues. With 4 bases removed from V and 1 base from J, the gap between germline ends came to 7 bases. CDR3: CASSPLGNTEAFF. In DNA form, the CDR3 reads TGTGCCAGCAGCCCCTTAGGGAACACTGAAGCTTTCTTT.

In its sample, this clone was seen many times. The genes are TRBV11-1 and TRBJ2-3; D perhaps matches TRBD2 (5 bases). V lost 9 bases, J lost 0 bases, and 16 bases lay in between. This CDR3 spans 15 amino acids. CDR1 and CDR2 (germline): SGHAT, FQDESV (reference sequence). CDR3 amino acids: CASKYEAVSTDTQYF. The CDR3 bases are TGTGCCAGTAAATATGAAGCGGTCAGCACAGATACGCAGTATTTT.

This clone was recorded many times. V is TRBV6-2 or TRBV6-3 and J is TRBJ2-3; TRBD2 matches 14 bases. This CDR3 comprises 17 residues. V was pared by 1 base and J by 6 bases, with 6 bases of the junction left unmatched. CDR1 and CDR2 (germline): MNHEY, SVGEGT. CDR3 bases: TGTGCCAGCAGTTACTTTGGGACTAGCGGGAGATATGATACGCAGTATTTT. Translated: CASSYFGTSGRYDTQYF.

This clone has at least ten counts. The rearrangement uses TRBV7-2 and TRBJ2-1, with a weak D call TRBD2 (6 bases). Germline V gives CDR1 SGHTA, CDR2 FQGNSA. This CDR3 has 12 amino acids. V shed 1 base and J shed 13 bases, with 11 bases lying between them. For the CDR3, the DNA is TGTGCCAGCAGCTTAGGCGGGGCAGACCAGTTCTTC. Protein: CASSLGGADQFF.

In its sample, this clone was seen many times. V usage is TRBV12-5 and J usage is TRBJ2-3, with 11 nucleotides matching TRBD2. There are 18 residues in the CDR3. V gave up 3 bases and J gave up 2 bases; unmatched junction bases: 10. Germline V lookup: CDR1 LGHNT, CDR2 FRNRAP. The CDR3 DNA reads TGTGCTAGTGGTTTAACTAGCGGGGGCCACCGTTCCACAGATACGCAGTATTTT. It translates to CASGLTSGGHRSTDTQYF.